Here is one TCR beta chain with its context. Primers included in the PCR were 60 Vbeta and 13 Jbeta primers. Some clones are missing from TCRdb's copy, which holds only in-frame ones; the method was immunoSEQ multiplex PCR. Here the sample spans roughly 190,000 clones, 75% to 90% being singletons. The CDR3 extends over 12 amino acids. The ends were cut back, 3 bases at V and 8 bases at J, with 11 bases in the middle. Per germline, CDR1 SGDLS and CDR2 YYNGEE. The sample originates from a study of cytomegalovirus exposure and HLA in healthy donors. This receptor was obtained from a man aged 35 to 55 in good health and CMV-seropositive. V usage is TRBV9 and J usage is TRBJ1-2, with D tentatively TRBD1 (5 bases). Sequencing input: PBMCs. The CDR3 is CASSAPGQGYTF. As DNA, the CDR3 is TGTGCCAGCAGCGCCCCAGGGCAAGGCTACACCTTC.